A selection of T cell receptor beta chains follows, all from one sample in a study of post-analysis software for immune sequencing data. MiXCR, run by TCRdb on the PCR reads, gives a single entry per CDR3 protein. The sample lists fewer than 550,000 distinct CDR3 sequences; roughly 34% were seen once. What was sequenced was blood. The receptors originated from a girl aged 2 to 17 with multiple sclerosis. Both conserved end residues are part of each CDR3.

j_gene | v_gene | CDR3aa
TRBJ2-5 | TRBV25-1 | CASSEWGQGQETQYF
TRBJ2-3 | TRBV6-6 | CASSYSGPDTQYF
TRBJ2-7 | TRBV6-1 | CASSEGLLSYEQYF
TRBJ2-5 | TRBV20-1 | CSALRETQYF
TRBJ2-1 | TRBV6-6 | CASASTGLAGNEQFF
TRBJ2-7 | TRBV20-1 | CSARPGLDPYEQYF
TRBJ1-2 | TRBV29-1 | CSVGGGCYGYTF
TRBJ2-2 | TRBV29-1 | CSVGRDRASGELFF
TRBJ2-5 | TRBV20-1 | CSARPASGQGEGTQYF
TRBJ2-2 | TRBV10-3 | CAISGTDANTGELFF
TRBJ1-2 | TRBV7-2 | CASSLAREYGYTF
TRBJ1-2 | TRBV28 | CASSTTVGADGYTF
TRBJ1-1 | TRBV10-1 | CASSESIDPGTEAFF
TRBJ2-5 | TRBV3-1 | CASSHPAVQETQYF
TRBJ2-7 | TRBV2 | CASSEGGTSGYEQYF
TRBJ2-4 | TRBV29-1 | CSVDYRLAKNIQYF
TRBJ2-7 | TRBV5-1 | CASNHGSAYEQYF
TRBJ1-1 | TRBV4-2 | CASSQAGTGRTEAFF
TRBJ2-1 | TRBV6-6 | CASSDRPHLEQFF
TRBJ2-7 | TRBV5-1 | CASSLGDGPRNEQYF
TRBJ2-1 | TRBV28 | CASSSGLAGGSYNEQLF
TRBJ2-1 | TRBV5-1 | CASSSWVRRDSIFNEQFF
TRBJ1-5 | TRBV12-3/TRBV12-4 | CASSPGGTGGYDQPQHF
TRBJ2-7 | TRBV20-1 | CSAWDRGRSYEQYF
TRBJ2-1 | TRBV5-1 | CASSQTLTSDTHNEQFF
TRBJ2-7 | TRBV5-1 | CASSLGGAIMNEQYF
TRBJ2-1 | TRBV7-9 | CASSLGFFGDEQFF
TRBJ1-2 | TRBV29-1 | CSVGRGLGHTF
TRBJ2-3 | TRBV3-1 | CASSQPGHSATDTQYF
TRBJ2-7 | TRBV6-1 | CASRPDTSYEQYF
TRBJ2-5 | TRBV5-1 | CASSLGATSGQETQYF
TRBJ2-7 | TRBV5-1 | CASKWTGGEDEQYF
TRBJ2-3 | TRBV7-2 | CASSVTSGGMDTQYF
TRBJ1-1 | TRBV29-1 | CSAIGSRPEAFF
TRBJ1-2 | TRBV12-3/TRBV12-4 | CASRKGTGSYGYTF
TRBJ1-2 | TRBV12-3/TRBV12-4 | CASSARNYGYTF
TRBJ2-7 | TRBV20-1 | CSARVPEVAAYEQYF
- | TRBV29-1 | CSVEDPSGGIYEQYF
- | TRBV7-9 | CASSPDRVEFEQYF
TRBJ2-7 | TRBV18 | CASSPSSAGSYGEQYF
TRBJ1-4 | TRBV7-6 | CASSLAGTTNEKLFF